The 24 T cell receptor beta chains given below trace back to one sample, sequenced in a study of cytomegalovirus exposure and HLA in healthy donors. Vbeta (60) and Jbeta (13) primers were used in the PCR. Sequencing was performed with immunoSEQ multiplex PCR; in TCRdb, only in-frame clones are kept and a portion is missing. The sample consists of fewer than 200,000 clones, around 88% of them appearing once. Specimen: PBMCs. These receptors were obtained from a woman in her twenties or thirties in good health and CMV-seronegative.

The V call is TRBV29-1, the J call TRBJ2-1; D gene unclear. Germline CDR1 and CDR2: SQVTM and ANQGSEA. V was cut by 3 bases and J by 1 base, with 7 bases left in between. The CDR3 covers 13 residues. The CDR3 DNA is TGCAGCGTTGACGGGTTATCCTACAATGAGCAGTTCTTC. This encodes CSVDGLSYNEQFF.

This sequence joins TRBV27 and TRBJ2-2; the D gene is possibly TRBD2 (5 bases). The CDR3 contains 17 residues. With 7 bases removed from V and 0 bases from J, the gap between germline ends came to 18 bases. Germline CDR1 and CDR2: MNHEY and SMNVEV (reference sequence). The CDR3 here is CASTFLGGLPNTGELFF. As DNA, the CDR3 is TGTGCCAGCACCTTTCTCGGAGGTCTTCCGAACACCGGGGAGCTGTTTTTT.

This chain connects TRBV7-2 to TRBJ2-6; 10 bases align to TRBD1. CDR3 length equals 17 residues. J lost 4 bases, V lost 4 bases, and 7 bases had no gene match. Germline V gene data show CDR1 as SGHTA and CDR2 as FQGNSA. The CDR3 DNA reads TGTGCCAGCAGCTGGAGGGACAGGGGATCAGGGGCCAACGTCCTGACTTTC. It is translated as CASSWRDRGSGANVLTF.

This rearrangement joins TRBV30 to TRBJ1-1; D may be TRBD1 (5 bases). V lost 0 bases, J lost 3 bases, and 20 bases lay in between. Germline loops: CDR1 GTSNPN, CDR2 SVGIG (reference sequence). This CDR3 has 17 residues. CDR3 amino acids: CAWSVLLGEARDTEAFF. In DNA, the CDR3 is TGTGCCTGGAGTGTACTTTTGGGGGAGGCGAGAGACACTGAAGCTTTCTTT. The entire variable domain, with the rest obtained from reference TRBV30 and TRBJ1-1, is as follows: SQTIHQWPATLVQPVGSPLSLECTVEGTSNPNLYWYRQAAGRGLQLLFYSVGIGQISSEVPQNLSASRPQDRQFILSSKKLLLSDSGFYLCAWSVLLGEARDTEAFFGQGTRLTVV.

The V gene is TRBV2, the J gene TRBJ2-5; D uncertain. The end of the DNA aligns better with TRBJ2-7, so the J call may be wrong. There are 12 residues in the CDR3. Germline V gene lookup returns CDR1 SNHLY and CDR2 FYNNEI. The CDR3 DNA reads TGTGCCAGCAGTGAGGAGTCCTACGAGCAGTACTTC. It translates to CASSEESYEQYF.

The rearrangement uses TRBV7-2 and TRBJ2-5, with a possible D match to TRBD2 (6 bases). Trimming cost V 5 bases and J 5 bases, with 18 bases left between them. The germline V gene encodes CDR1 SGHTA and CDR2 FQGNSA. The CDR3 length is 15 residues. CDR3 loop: CASSQAGPPIETQYF. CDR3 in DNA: TGTGCCAGCAGCCAGGCGGGACCGCCCATCGAGACCCAGTACTTC. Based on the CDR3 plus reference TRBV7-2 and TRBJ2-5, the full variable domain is GAGVSQSPSNKVTEKGKDVELRCDPISGHTALYWYRQSLGQGLEFLIYFQGNSAPDKSGLPSDRFSAERTGGSVSTLTIQRTQQEDSAVYLCASSQAGPPIETQYFGPGTRLLVL.

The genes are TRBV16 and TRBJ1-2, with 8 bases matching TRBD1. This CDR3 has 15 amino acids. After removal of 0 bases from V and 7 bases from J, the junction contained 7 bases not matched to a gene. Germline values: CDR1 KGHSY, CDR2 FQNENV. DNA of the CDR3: TGTGCCAGCAGCCAATCGAGGACAGGGTCGGTTGGCTACACCTTC. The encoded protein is CASSQSRTGSVGYTF. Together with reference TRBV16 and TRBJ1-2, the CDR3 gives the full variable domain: GEEVAQTPKHLVRGEGQKAKLYCAPIKGHSYVFWYQQVLKNEFKFLISFQNENVFDETGMPKERFSAKCLPNSPCSLEIQATKLEDSAVYFCASSQSRTGSVGYTFGSGTRLTVV.

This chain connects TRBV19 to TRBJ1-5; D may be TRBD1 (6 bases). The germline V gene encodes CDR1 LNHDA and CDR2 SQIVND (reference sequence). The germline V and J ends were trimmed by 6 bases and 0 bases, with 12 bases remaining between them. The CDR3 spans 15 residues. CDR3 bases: TGTGCCAGTAGATCCTGGGGGCATAGCAATCAGCCCCAGCATTTT. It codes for CASRSWGHSNQPQHF.

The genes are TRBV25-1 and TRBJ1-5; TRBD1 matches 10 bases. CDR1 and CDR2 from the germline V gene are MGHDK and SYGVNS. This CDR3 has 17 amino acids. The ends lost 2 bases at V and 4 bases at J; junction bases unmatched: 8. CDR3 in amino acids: CASSEGGPDRGNQPQHF. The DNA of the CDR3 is TGTGCCAGCAGTGAAGGGGGACCGGACAGGGGGAATCAGCCCCAGCATTTT.

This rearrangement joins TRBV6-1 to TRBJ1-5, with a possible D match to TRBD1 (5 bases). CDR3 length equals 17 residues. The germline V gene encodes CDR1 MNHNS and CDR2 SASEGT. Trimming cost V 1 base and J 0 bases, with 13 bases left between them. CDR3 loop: CASSEVSRVYSNQPQHF. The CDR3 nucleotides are TGTGCCAGCAGTGAAGTGAGCAGGGTTTATAGCAATCAGCCCCAGCATTTT.

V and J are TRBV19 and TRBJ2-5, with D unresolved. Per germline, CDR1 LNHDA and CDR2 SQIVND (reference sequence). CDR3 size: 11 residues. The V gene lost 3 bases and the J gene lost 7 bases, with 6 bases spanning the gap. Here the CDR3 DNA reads TGTGCCAGTAGTATCACTGGGACCCAGTACTTC. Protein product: CASSITGTQYF.

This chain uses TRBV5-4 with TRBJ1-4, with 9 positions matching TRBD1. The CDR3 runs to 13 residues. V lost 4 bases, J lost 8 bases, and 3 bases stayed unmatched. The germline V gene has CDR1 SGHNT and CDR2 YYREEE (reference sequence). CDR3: CASSLDRGEKLFF. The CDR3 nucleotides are TGTGCCAGCAGCCTGGACAGGGGCGAAAAACTGTTTTTT.

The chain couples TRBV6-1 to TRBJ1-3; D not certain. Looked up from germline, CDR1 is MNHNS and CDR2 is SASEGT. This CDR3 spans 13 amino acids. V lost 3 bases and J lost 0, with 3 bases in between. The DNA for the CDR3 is TGTGCCAGCAGTGACCGCTCTGGAAACACCATATATTTT. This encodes CASSDRSGNTIYF.

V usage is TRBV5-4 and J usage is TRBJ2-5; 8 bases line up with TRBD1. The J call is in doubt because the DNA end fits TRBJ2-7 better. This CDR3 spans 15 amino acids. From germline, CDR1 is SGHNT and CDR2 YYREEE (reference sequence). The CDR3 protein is CASSSPGGSGYEQYF. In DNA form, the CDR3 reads TGTGCCAGCAGCTCCCCAGGGGGCTCTGGATACGAGCAGTACTTC.

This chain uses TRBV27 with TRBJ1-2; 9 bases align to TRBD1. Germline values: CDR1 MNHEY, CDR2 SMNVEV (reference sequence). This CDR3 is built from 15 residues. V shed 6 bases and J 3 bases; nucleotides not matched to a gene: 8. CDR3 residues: CASRPTGGPHYGYTF. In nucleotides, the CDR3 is TGTGCCAGCAGACCTACAGGGGGCCCCCACTATGGCTACACCTTC.

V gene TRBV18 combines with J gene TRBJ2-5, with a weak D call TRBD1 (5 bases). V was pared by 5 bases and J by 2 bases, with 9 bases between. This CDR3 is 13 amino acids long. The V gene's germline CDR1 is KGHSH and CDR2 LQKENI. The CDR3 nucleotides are TGTGCCAGCTCAACAGGCACGCAAGAGACCCAGTACTTC. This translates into CASSTGTQETQYF.

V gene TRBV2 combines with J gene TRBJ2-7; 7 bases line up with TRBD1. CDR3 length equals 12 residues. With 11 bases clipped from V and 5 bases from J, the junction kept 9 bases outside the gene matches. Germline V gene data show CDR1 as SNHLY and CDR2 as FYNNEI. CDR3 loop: CASEGARNEQYF. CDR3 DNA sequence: TGTGCCTCCGAGGGGGCGCGGAACGAGCAGTACTTC.

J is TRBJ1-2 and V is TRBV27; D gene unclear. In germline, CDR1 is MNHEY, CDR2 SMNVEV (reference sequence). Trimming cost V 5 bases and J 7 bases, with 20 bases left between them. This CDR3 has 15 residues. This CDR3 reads CASSPVGEGPSGYTF. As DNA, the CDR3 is TGTGCCAGCAGTCCAGTCGGGGAAGGTCCTAGTGGCTACACCTTC.

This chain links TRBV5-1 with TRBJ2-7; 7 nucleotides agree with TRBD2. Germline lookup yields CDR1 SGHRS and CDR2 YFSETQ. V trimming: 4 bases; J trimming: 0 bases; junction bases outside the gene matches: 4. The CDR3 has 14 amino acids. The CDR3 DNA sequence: TGCGCCAGCAGCCTCGCTAGCGGCTCCTACGAGCAGTACTTC. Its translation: CASSLASGSYEQYF.

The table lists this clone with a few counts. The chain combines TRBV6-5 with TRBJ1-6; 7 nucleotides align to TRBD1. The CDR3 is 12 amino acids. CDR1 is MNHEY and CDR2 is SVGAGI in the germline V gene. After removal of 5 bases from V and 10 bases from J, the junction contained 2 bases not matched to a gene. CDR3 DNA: TGTGCCAGCAGTAACAGGGGATCACCCCTCCACTTT. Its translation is CASSNRGSPLHF.

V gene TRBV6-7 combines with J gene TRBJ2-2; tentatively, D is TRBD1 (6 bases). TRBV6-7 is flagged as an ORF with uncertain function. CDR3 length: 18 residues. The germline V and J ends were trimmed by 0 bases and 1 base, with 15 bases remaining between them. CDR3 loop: CASSYSRNRGWNTGELFF. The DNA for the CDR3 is TGTGCCAGCAGTTACTCGAGAAATAGGGGGTGGAACACCGGGGAGCTGTTTTTT.

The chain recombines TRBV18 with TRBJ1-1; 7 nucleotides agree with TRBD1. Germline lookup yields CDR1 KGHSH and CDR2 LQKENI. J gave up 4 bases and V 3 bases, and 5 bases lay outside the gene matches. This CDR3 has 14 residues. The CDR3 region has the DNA TGTGCCAGCTCACCCACGACAGGGACCACTGAAGCTTTCTTT. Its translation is CASSPTTGTTEAFF. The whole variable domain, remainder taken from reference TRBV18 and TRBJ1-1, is NAGVMQNPRHLVRRRGQEARLRCSPMKGHSHVYWYRQLPEEGLKFMVYLQKENIIDESGMPKERFSAEFPKEGPSILRIQQVVRGDSAAYFCASSPTTGTTEAFFGQGTRLTVV.

CDR3: CASSRGGPANEQFF. The CDR3 bases are TGTGCCAGCAGCCGGGGGGGGCCGGCTAATGAGCAGTTCTTC. The rearrangement joins TRBV5-4 to TRBJ2-1, with 8 bases fitting TRBD2. The ends lost 4 bases at V and 7 bases at J; junction bases unmatched: 7. The CDR3 consists of 14 residues. CDR1 and CDR2 (germline): SGHNT, YYREEE (reference sequence).

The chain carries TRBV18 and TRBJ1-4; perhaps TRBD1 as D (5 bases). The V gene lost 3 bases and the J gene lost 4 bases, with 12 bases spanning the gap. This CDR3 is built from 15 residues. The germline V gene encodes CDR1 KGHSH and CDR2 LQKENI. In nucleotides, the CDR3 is TGTGCCAGCTCACCGGCAGGGCGTTATAATGAAAAACTGTTTTTT. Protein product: CASSPAGRYNEKLFF. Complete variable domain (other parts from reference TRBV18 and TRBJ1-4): NAGVMQNPRHLVRRRGQEARLRCSPMKGHSHVYWYRQLPEEGLKFMVYLQKENIIDESGMPKERFSAEFPKEGPSILRIQQVVRGDSAAYFCASSPAGRYNEKLFFGSGTQLSVL.